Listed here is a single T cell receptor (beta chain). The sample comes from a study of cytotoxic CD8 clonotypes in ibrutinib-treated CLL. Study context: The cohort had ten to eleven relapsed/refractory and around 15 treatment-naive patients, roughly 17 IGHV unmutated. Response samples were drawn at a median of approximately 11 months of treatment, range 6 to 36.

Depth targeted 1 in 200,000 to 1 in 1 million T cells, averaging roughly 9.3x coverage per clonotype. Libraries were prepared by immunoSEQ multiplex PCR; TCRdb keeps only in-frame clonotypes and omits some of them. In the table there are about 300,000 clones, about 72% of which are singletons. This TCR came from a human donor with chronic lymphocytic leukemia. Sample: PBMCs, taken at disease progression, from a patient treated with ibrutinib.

The CDR3 DNA reads as TGTGCCAGCAGCCCCCTGAAGGGCGAGGGGACTGAAGCTTTCTTT. Translating gives CASSPLKGEGTEAFF. V is TRBV28 and J is TRBJ1-1, with D maybe TRBD1 (5 bases). Germline CDR1 is MDHEN and CDR2 is SYDVKM. Trimming pared 6 bases from V and 5 bases from J, leaving 19 bases between. This CDR3 spans 15 amino acids.